Sequencing of this T cell receptor (beta chain) was carried out in a study of T cell repertoires in cytomegalovirus infection. Whole-study context: In public TCR beta signatures, there were indications of both CMV infection and matching HLA type.

Many counts were recorded for this clonotype. Antigen specificity is unknown. TCRdb itself ran the reads through MiXCR, one entry per CDR3 protein. The top ten hold over 10% of the sample, which has 700,000 to 850,000 distinct CDR3 sequences, approximately 29% seen once. In germline, CDR1 is SGHVS, CDR2 FNYEAQ. V trimming: 6 bases; J trimming: 0 bases; junction bases outside the gene matches: 7. The CDR3 has 16 amino acids. This sample comprised cultured CD8+ T cells from PBMCs, obtained from culture after CMV antigen stimulation. The genes are TRBV7-6 and TRBJ2-3, with 9 bases that match TRBD1. This sequence originates from a human donor in good health (CMV status not recorded). Some clones in this sample may be carry-over from other donors' samples. The CDR3 nucleotides are TGTGCCAGCAGACAGGGGGCGGTCGTTAGCACAGATACGCAGTATTTT. This gives the protein CASRQGAVVSTDTQYF.